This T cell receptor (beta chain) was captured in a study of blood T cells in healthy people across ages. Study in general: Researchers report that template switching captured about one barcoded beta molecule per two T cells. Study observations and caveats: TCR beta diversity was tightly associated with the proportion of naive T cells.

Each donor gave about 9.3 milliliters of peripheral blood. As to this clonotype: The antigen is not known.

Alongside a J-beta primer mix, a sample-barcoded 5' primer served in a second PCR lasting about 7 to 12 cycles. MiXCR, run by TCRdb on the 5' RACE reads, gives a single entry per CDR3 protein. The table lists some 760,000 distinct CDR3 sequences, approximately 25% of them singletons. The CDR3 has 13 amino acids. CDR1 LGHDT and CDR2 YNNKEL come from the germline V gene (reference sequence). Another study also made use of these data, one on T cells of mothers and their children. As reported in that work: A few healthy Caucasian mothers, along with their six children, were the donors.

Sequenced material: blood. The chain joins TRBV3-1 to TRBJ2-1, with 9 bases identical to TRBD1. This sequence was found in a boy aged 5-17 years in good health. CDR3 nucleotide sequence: TGTGCGGTAGGGGACAGGGTTGACAATGAGCAGTTCTTC. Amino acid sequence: CAVGDRVDNEQFF.